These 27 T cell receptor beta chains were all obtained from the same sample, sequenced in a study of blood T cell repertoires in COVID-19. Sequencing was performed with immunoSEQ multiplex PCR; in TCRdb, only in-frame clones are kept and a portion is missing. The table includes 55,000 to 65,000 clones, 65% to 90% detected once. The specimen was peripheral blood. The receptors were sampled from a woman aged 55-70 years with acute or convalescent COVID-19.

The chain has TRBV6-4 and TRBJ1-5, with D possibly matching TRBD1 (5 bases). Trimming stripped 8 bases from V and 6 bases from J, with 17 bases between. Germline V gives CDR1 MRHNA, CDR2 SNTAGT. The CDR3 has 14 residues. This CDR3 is CASSPGGYGQPQHF. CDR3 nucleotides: TGTGCCAGCTCCCCGGGGGGGTACGGTCAGCCCCAGCATTTT.

The chain's CDR3 is CASSIRQGGQPQHF. As DNA, the CDR3 is TGTGCCAGTAGTATACGGCAGGGTGGGCAGCCCCAGCATTTT. The chain has TRBV19 and TRBJ1-5; a weak D match, TRBD1 (5 bases). V was clipped by 2 bases and J by 7 bases, with 12 bases between them. From germline, CDR1 is LNHDA and CDR2 SQIVND (reference sequence). CDR3 size: 14 residues.

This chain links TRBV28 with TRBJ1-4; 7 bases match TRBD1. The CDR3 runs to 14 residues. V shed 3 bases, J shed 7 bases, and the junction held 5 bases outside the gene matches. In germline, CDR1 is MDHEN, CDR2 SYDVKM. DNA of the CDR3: TGTGCCAGCAGTTTCAGGGGGGAGATTGAAAAACTGTTTTTT. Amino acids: CASSFRGEIEKLFF.

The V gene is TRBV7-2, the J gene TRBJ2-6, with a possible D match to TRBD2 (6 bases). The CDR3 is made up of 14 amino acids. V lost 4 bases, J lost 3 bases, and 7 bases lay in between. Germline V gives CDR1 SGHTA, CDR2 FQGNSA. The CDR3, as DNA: TGTGCCAGCAGCTGGGGAGGTGGGGCCAACGTCCTGACTTTC. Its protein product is CASSWGGGANVLTF.

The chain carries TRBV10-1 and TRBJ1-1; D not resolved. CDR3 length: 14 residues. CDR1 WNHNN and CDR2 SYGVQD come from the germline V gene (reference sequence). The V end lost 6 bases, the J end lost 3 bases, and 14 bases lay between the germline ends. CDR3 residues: CASRDLRTDTEAFF. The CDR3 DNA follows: TGCGCCAGCAGGGACTTACGGACCGACACTGAAGCTTTCTTT.

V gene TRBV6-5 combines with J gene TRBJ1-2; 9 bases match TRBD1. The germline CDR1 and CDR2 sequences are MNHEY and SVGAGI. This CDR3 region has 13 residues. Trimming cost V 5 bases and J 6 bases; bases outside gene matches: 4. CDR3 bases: TGTGCCAGCAGTCTTGGGACAGGGCATGGCTACACCTTC. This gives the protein CASSLGTGHGYTF.

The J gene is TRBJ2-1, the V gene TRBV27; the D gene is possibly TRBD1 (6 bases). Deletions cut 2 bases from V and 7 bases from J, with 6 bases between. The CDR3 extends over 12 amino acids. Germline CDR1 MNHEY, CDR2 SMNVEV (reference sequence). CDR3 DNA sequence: TGTGCCAGCAGTTTACAGGGGAATGAGCAGTTCTTC. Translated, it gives CASSLQGNEQFF.

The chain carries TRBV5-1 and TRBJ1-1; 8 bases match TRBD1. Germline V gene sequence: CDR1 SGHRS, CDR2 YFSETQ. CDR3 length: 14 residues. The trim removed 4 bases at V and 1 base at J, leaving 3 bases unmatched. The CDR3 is CASSVTGGNTEAFF. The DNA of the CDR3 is TGCGCCAGCAGCGTTACAGGGGGGAACACTGAAGCTTTCTTT.

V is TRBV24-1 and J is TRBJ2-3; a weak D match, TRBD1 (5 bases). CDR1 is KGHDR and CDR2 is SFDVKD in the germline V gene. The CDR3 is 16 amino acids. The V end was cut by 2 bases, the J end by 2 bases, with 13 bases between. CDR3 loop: CATSDSRYRFTDTQYF. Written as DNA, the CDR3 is TGTGCCACCAGTGATTCCCGTTACAGGTTCACAGATACGCAGTATTTT.

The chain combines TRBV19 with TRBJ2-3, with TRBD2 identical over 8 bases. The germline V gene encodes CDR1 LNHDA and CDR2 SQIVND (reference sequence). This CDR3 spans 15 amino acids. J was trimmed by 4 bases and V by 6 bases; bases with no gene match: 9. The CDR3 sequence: CASSSGTRGSDTQYF. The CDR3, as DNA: TGTGCCAGTAGCTCCGGGACTAGAGGTTCAGATACGCAGTATTTT.

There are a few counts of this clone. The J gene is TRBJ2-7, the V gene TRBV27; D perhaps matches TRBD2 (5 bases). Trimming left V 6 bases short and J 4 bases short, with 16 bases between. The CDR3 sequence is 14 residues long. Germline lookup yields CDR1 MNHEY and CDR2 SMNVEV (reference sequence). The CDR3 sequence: CASRPAGIPYEQYF. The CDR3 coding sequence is TGTGCCAGCAGACCCGCCGGGATCCCGTACGAGCAGTACTTC.

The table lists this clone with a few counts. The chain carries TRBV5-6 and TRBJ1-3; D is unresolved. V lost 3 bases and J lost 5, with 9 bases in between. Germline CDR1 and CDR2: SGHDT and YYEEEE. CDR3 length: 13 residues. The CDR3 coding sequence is TGTGCCAGCAGCTCCACAGACAGAAACACCATATATTTT. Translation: CASSSTDRNTIYF.

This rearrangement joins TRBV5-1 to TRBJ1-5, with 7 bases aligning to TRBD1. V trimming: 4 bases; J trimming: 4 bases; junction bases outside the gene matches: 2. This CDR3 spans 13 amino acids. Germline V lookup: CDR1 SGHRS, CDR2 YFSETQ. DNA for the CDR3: TGCGCCAGCAGCCTCAGGGGGAATCAGCCCCAGCATTTT. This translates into CASSLRGNQPQHF.

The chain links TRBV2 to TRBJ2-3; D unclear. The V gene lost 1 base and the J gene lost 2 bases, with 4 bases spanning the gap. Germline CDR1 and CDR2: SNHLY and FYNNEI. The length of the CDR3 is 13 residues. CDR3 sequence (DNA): TGTGCCAGCAGTGAAGGTATCACAGATACGCAGTATTTT. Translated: CASSEGITDTQYF.

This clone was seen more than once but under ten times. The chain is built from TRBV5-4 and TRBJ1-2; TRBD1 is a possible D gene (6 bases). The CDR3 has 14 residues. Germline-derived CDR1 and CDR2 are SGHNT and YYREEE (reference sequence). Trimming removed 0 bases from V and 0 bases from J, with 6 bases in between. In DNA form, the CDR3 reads TGTGCCAGCAGCTTGGGACAGGCTAACTATGGCTACACCTTC. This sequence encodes CASSLGQANYGYTF.

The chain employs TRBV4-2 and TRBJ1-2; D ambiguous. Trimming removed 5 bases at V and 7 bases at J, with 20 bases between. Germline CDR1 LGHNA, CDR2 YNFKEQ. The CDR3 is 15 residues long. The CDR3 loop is CASSSKGGEAGGYTF. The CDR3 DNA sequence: TGTGCCAGCAGCTCCAAGGGTGGGGAAGCGGGTGGCTACACCTTC.

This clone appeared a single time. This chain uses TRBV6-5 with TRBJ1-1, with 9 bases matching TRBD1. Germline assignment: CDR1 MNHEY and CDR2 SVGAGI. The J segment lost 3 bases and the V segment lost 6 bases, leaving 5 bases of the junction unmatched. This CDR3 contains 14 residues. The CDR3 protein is CASRDRGRDTEAFF. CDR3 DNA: TGTGCCAGCAGGGACAGGGGAAGAGACACTGAAGCTTTCTTT.

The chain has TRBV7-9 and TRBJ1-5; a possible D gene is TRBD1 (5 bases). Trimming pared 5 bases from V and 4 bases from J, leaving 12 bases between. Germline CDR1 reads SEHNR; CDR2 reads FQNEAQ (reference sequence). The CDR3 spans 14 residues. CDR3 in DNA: TGTGCCAGCAGCCCTACGGAGGGGAATCAGCCCCAGCATTTT. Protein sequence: CASSPTEGNQPQHF.

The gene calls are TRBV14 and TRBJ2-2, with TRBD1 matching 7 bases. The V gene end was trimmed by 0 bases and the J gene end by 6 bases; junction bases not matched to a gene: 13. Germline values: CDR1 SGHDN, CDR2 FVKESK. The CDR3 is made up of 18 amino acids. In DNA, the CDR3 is TGTGCCAGCAGCCAAGAGAAGTGGGTCAGACAGGGACCCGGGGAGCTGTTTTTT. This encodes CASSQEKWVRQGPGELFF.

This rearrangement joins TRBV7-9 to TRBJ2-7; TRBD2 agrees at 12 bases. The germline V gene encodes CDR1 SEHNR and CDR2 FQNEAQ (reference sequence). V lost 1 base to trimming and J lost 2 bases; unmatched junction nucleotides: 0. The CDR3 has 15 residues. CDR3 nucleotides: TGTGCCAGCAGCTTAGGGACTAGCGGGACCTACGAGCAGTACTTC. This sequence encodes CASSLGTSGTYEQYF. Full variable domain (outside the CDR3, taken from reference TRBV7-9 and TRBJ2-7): DTGVSQNPRHKITKRGQNVTFRCDPISEHNRLYWYRQTLGQGPEFLTYFQNEAQLEKSRLLSDRFSAERPKGSFSTLEIQRTEQGDSAMYLCASSLGTSGTYEQYFGPGTRLTVT.

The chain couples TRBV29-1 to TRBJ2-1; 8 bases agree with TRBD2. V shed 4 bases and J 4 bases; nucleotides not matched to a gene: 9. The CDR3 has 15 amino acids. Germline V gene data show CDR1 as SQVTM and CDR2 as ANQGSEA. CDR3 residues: CSVGYPGGFYNEQFF. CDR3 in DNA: TGCAGCGTTGGGTACCCGGGGGGGTTTTACAATGAGCAGTTCTTC.

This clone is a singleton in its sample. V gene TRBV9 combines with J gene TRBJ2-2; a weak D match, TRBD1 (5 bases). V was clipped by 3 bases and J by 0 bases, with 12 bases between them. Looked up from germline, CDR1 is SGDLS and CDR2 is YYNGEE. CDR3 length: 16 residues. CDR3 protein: CASSGGVAANTGELFF. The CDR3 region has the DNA TGTGCCAGCAGCGGGGGCGTTGCGGCGAACACCGGGGAGCTGTTTTTT.

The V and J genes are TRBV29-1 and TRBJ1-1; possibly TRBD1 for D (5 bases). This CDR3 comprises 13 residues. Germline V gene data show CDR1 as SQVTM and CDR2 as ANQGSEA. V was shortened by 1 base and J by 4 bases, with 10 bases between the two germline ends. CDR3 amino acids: CSVEVGLGTEAFF. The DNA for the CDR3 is TGCAGCGTTGAAGTGGGGCTTGGCACTGAAGCTTTCTTT.

The DNA of the CDR3 is TGTGCCAGCACACCCGGACAAACCATGAACACTGAAGCTTTCTTT. This sequence encodes CASTPGQTMNTEAFF. The chain joins TRBV9 to TRBJ1-1; TRBD1 might be the D (5 bases). Trimming removed 6 bases from V and 0 bases from J, with 15 bases in between. This CDR3 spans 15 amino acids. The germline gives CDR1 SGDLS, CDR2 YYNGEE.

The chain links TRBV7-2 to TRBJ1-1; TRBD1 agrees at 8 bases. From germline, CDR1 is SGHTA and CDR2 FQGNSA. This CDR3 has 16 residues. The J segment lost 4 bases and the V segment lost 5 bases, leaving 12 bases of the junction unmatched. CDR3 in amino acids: CASSPWVNRGGTEAFF. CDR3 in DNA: TGTGCCAGCAGCCCCTGGGTGAACAGGGGGGGCACTGAAGCTTTCTTT.

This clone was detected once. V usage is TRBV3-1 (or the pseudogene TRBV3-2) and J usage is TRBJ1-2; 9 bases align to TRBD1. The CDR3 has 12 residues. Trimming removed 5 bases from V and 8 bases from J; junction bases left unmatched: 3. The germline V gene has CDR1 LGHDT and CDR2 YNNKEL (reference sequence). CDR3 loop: CASSFTGGGYTF. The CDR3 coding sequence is TGTGCCAGCAGCTTCACAGGGGGCGGCTACACCTTC.

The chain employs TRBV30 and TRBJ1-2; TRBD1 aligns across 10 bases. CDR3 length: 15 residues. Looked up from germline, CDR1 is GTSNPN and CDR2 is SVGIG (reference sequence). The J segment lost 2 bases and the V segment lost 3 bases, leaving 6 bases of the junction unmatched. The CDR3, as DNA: TGTGCCTGGAGCCCCCGGACAGGGGGAAACTATGGCTACACCTTC. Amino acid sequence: CAWSPRTGGNYGYTF.